These 6 T cell receptor beta chains were all obtained from the same sample, sequenced in a study of blood T cell repertoires in COVID-19 (dated by TCRdb to about 2020). Receptor libraries were prepared by the immunoSEQ multiplex PCR assay. TCRdb took over this immuneACCESS table, retaining in-frame rearrangements with V and J assigned. Such tables are incomplete; in checked studies, under half of the missing clones stem from an unresolved V gene, and the remainder is unexplained. The sample yields 110,000 or so clones; 65% to 80% were counted once. The ten largest account for 2% to 3% of the sample. What was sequenced was peripheral blood. The receptors here all came from a man in his fifties with acute or convalescent COVID-19.

J is TRBJ1-1 and V is TRBV27, with 7 positions matching TRBD1. The V gene end was trimmed by 10 bases and the J gene end by 0 bases; junction bases not matched to a gene: 8. Germline V gene sequence: CDR1 MNHEY, CDR2 SMNVEV (reference sequence). The CDR3 covers 14 residues. As DNA, the CDR3 is TGTGCCACCACGCGACAGGGCCTGAACACTGAAGCTTTCTTT. It codes for CATTRQGLNTEAFF.

The rearrangement links TRBV5-1 to TRBJ2-3; TRBD2 matches 10 bases. V gave up 2 bases and J gave up 0 bases; unmatched junction bases: 12. The CDR3 spans 19 residues. Per the germline V gene, CDR1 is SGHRS and CDR2 is YFSETQ. The CDR3 nucleotides read TGCGCCAGCAGCTTTCCGGGACTAGCGATCCGTTCTAGCACAGATACGCAGTATTTT. It translates to CASSFPGLAIRSSTDTQYF.

This clone was seen just once. The chain has TRBV19 and TRBJ2-3; 9 bases are a match to TRBD1. Germline CDR1 LNHDA, CDR2 SQIVND (reference sequence). Trimming removed 6 bases from V and 3 bases from J; junction bases left unmatched: 7. The CDR3 contains 15 residues. The CDR3 DNA is TGTGCCAGTAGACCGGGACAGGGACGTACAGATACGCAGTATTTT. Protein product: CASRPGQGRTDTQYF.

The chain joins TRBV5-1 to TRBJ2-2; 7 bases map to TRBD1. The CDR3 is 16 amino acids. The germline CDR1 and CDR2 sequences are SGHRS and YFSETQ. V dropped 0 bases and J dropped 4; count of bases not matched to a gene: 6. In DNA, the CDR3 is TGCGCCAGCAGCTTGGATACAGGGGTTGCCACCGGGGAGCTGTTTTTT. This sequence encodes CASSLDTGVATGELFF.

The V and J genes are TRBV20-1 and TRBJ2-3; TRBD2 aligns across 7 bases. CDR3 size: 14 residues. Looked up from germline, CDR1 is DFQATT and CDR2 is SNEGSKA (reference sequence). V lost 3 bases, J lost 7 bases, and 10 bases stayed unmatched. The CDR3 protein is CSASMVAGPNTQYF. The CDR3, as DNA: TGCAGTGCTAGTATGGTAGCGGGCCCGAATACGCAGTATTTT.

This clone was found a few times. The CDR3 here is CASSPPTSGGLHSYEQYF. CDR3 bases: TGTGCCAGCTCACCCCCGACTAGCGGGGGGCTCCATTCCTACGAGCAGTACTTC. The rearrangement links TRBV18 to TRBJ2-7; TRBD2 agrees at 13 bases. In germline, CDR1 is KGHSH, CDR2 LQKENI. This CDR3 region has 18 residues. With 3 bases clipped from V and 1 base from J, the junction kept 9 bases outside the gene matches.